A selection of T cell receptor beta chains follows, all from one sample in a study of cytomegalovirus exposure and HLA in healthy donors. Generated by immunoSEQ multiplex PCR, the TCRdb table keeps only in-frame clones and is missing some. The sample has some 130,000 clones, 79% seen once; the top ten hold about 1%. Source material: PBMCs. These receptors originate from a man between 18 and 35 years old in good health and CMV-seronegative. Both conserved end residues are part of each CDR3. The order of the fields is V gene, J gene, CDR3 protein.

>TRBV6-5|TRBJ1-1
CASTALTANTEAFF
>TRBV6-5|TRBJ1-2
CASRAGGIGYTF
>TRBV7-8|TRBJ1-1
CASSLVVREVGTEAFF
>TRBV7-8|TRBJ2-5
CASSLTGHREGETQYF
>TRBV7-2|TRBJ1-1
CASSLQTGSSPEAFF
>TRBV5-1|TRBJ2-7
CASSFDPGTASSYEQYF
>TRBV2|TRBJ2-7
CASRIQGIEQYF
>TRBV25-1|TRBJ2-5
CASSEFQQETQYF
>TRBV6-6|TRBJ1-2
CASSYDSNYGYTF
>TRBV2|TRBJ2-7
CAIGTGEQYF
>TRBV5-6|TRBJ1-2
CASSLVVRVDYGYTF
>TRBV11-2|TRBJ2-5
CASSLGDSQEAQYF
>TRBV14|TRBJ1-3
CASSPGRGSGNTIYF
>TRBV4-1|TRBJ2-3
CASSQVNSADTQYF
>TRBV5-6|TRBJ1-2
CASSPGTGSYGYTF
>TRBV11-2|TRBJ1-6
CASSSIQGVESPLHF
>TRBV4-3|TRBJ2-3
CASSQEATGGGTDTQYF
>TRBV29-1|TRBJ1-1
CSVDREYGSEAFF
>TRBV29-1|TRBJ2-7
CSVSRPYEQYF
>TRBV19|TRBJ1-5
CASSLTGQGISNQPQHF
>TRBV10-3|TRBJ1-6
CAISGGQGSNSPLHF
>TRBV6-5|TRBJ1-3
CASSLGEGNTIYF
>TRBV27|TRBJ2-2
CASRTTTGPNTGELFF
>TRBV6-6|TRBJ2-1
CANGQGFNEQFF
>TRBV5-6|TRBJ1-2
CASSLYRERDW
>TRBV5-4|TRBJ2-3
CASSIRQSSSTDTQYF
>TRBV5-1|TRBJ1-2
CASSLGTGRGYGYTF
>TRBV29-1|TRBJ1-1
CSVGRELNTEAFF
>TRBV27|TRBJ2-3
CASNERGAAGGTDTQYF
>TRBV5-1|TRBJ1-4
CASSLGTGLNEKLFF
>TRBV5-7|TRBJ2-5
CASSSAGGEWDQYF
>TRBV6-6|TRBJ1-1
CASRTPGQNTEAFF
>TRBV7-8|TRBJ1-1
CASSLVQGQNTEAFF